This T cell receptor beta chain was identified during a study of CD8 T cells in Susac syndrome (dated by TCRdb to about 2019). The study in broad terms: Whether CD8+ T cell activation and differentiation in Susac syndrome was antigen driven was tested using repertoire sequencing. Clonality of the CD8+ T cell repertoire was compared between roughly 13 healthy donors, approximately 14 Susac syndrome patients and some 15 multiple sclerosis patients. Study-wide findings and limitations: The number of individuals in the TCR sequencing and HLA analysis was recognized as being relatively small.

Peripheral blood CD8+ and CD4+ T cells from healthy donors, Susac syndrome patients and multiple sclerosis patients were profiled using high-throughput TCR beta sequencing. Treatment-naive patients with stable or active relapsing-remitting disease fulfilling revised McDonald criteria were used as multiple sclerosis controls. Bulk CD8+ and CD4+ T cells were purified magnetically by negative isolation, whereas CD8+ TEMRA cells were enriched by FACS. Blood was drawn into EDTA tubes, processed within 24 hours, and PBMCs were isolated by density gradient centrifugation. PBMCs intended for TCR sequencing were frozen in liquid nitrogen and were later thawed in a 37 degrees C water bath. The sorted or isolated CD4+, CD8+ and CD8+ TEMRA cells reached a purity of at least 90%. RNA was extracted using the RNeasy kit, and about 0.5 to 1 microgram was reverse transcribed with random hexamers. The immunoSEQ multiplex PCR assay, which covers 54 Vbeta and 13 Jbeta segments, was used to amplify TCR beta CDR3 regions. Bias from PCR amplification was corrected by using a synthetic template baseline for primer optimization and for computational correction. Concerning the study's data processing: Only productive sequences were kept, with reads annotated to V, D and J genes according to IMGT and analyzed in immunoSEQ Analyzer. Clonality was calculated as one minus the Shannon entropy normalized by log2 of the number of productive unique sequences. For each patient and control, public and private clones were evaluated among the 100 most prevalent clones. Clones were defined as Susac-specific when absent from the healthy and MS cohorts, from over a thousand published viral clones and from other ImmuneACCESS disease sequences. TCRdb's own reprocessing of the public reads used fastp at Q25 and MiXCR and kept productive beta chains. All rows with the same CDR3 protein become a single entry with the most common DNA and genes. None of the V and J calls come from the authors' own analysis; TCRdb made them. In this sample the table shows 200,000 to 250,000 distinct CDR3 sequences, roughly 90% of which occur a single time. About 0.13% of the sample lies in the top ten.

CDR1 and CDR2 (ENHRY, SYGVKD) derive from the germline V gene. There are 14 amino acids in the CDR3, from cysteine to phenylalanine inclusive. Only CDR3 DNA remains: 42 bases, in frame from the first base. V and J are trimmed by 10 bases and 6 bases, and the gene matches miss 12 bases of the junction. As concerns this clonotype: The antigen it binds to is not known. There are no base qualities to consult, and no much larger clone falls within one base.

The TCR sequence derives from a human donor with multiple sclerosis. Material for sequencing was CD8+ T cells from PBMCs. The chain joins TRBV10-3 to TRBJ2-5; 9 bases in between match TRBD2. The DNA is as follows: TGTGCCACCCTACCCTCTAGCGGGACGCAGACCCAGTACTTC. This translates into CATLPSSGTQTQYF.